Listed below are T cell receptor beta chains from one sample, sequenced in a study of lymphopenia after photon versus proton radiotherapy. Clones were read by immunoSEQ multiplex PCR, and TCRdb kept only the in-frame ones, dropping some. The profile covers about 70,000 clones, with 80% to 95% appearing a single time and about 2% taken by the ten largest. Sequenced here: peripheral blood, sampled from a patient treated with photon-based radiotherapy. These receptors came from a middle-aged woman with cholangiocarcinoma. Both conserved end residues are part of each CDR3. The D gene is left open where the match is weak. The size field is filled for only some rows; it gives once, few, many or a size class.

d_gene	abundance	v_gene	j_gene	CDR3nt	CDR3aa
NA	once	TRBV15	TRBJ2-1	TGTGCCACCAGCCGAATAGGGGCCGGGGGTAGGAATGAGCAGTTCTTC	CATSRIGAGGRNEQFF
NA	NA	TRBV5-5	TRBJ2-7	TGTGCCAGCAGCTCCCCGGGGGAAAGCTACGAGCAGTACTTC	CASSSPGESYEQYF
NA	NA	TRBV2	TRBJ2-4	TGTGCCAGCAGTGAGGAGCAGGGAGGCGGGTACCAAAACATTCAGTACTTC	CASSEEQGGGYQNIQYF
NA	few	TRBV5-6	TRBJ2-2	TGTGCCAGCAGCCCCGAAGGGAAAGGGGCCGGGGAGCTGTTTTTT	CASSPEGKGAGELFF
NA	NA	TRBV5-1	TRBJ1-1	TGCGCCAGCAGCTTGGGGACAACTACTGAAGCTTTCTTT	CASSLGTTTEAFF
TRBD2	NA	TRBV7-6	TRBJ2-1	TGTGCCAGCAGCCCACGGGGGACGGGGGGATCCTACAATGAGCAGTTCTTC	CASSPRGTGGSYNEQFF
NA	NA	TRBV7-9	TRBJ2-1	TGTGCCAGCAGCCCCACAGCGGAGCACGTGAAGGGTGAGCAGTTCTTC	CASSPTAEHVKGEQFF
NA	few	TRBV7-9	TRBJ2-1	TGTGCCAGTACGGTCTCTTTGCCCTCGTTCTTC	CASTVSLPSFF
NA	NA	TRBV4-3	TRBJ2-5	TGCGCCAGCAGCCAAGGTCTCCAGTATGAGACCCAGTACTTC	CASSQGLQYETQYF
TRBD1	once	TRBV19	TRBJ1-1	TGTGCCAGTAGTCCAGGGACAGTATTAGGAGGAGGGAACACTGAAGCTTTCTTT	CASSPGTVLGGGNTEAFF
TRBD1	few	TRBV27	TRBJ1-6	TGTGCCAGCAGAAAAGAGGGGGCGGGAAATTCACCCCTCCACTTT	CASRKEGAGNSPLHF
TRBD1	NA	TRBV18	TRBJ1-6	TGTGCCAGCTCATTGGGACAGGGAACTTCACCCCTCCACTTT	CASSLGQGTSPLHF
NA	few	TRBV7-9	TRBJ1-1	TGTGCCAGCATTGGGGTGGGGAACACTGAAGCTTTCTTT	CASIGVGNTEAFF
NA	NA	TRBV7-6	TRBJ1-4	TGTGCCAGCAGCAGCGGTGGGGGCGCCCGGGAAAAACTGTTTTTT	CASSSGGGAREKLFF
TRBD1	NA	TRBV4-2	TRBJ1-2	TGTGCCAGCAGCCCCGGGACAGAGAACTATGGCTACACCTTC	CASSPGTENYGYTF
TRBD1	NA	TRBV5-1	TRBJ1-2	TGCGCCAGCAGCTTGGAACTACAGGGGATTGGTGGCTACACCTTC	CASSLELQGIGGYTF
NA	NA	TRBV28	TRBJ1-1	TGTGCCAGCAGTGCGACCTCAGGACGGAACACTGAAGCTTTCTTT	CASSATSGRNTEAFF